These 31 T cell receptor beta chains were sequenced from one sample in a study of OX40 agonist ivuxolimab in advanced cancers. Profiling relied on immunoSEQ multiplex PCR, and the TCRdb table lists in-frame clones only, not all of them. The table has roughly 89,000 clones, roughly 90% seen once. Sequenced material: CD4+ or CD8+ T cells sorted from blood, taken in a trial of the OX40 agonist ivuxolimab. These receptors were taken from an adult with an advanced solid tumor such as melanoma, head and neck, liver or kidney cancer.

Points on this clone: A read error may account for a junction end that differs from germline. The chain links TRBV10-3 to TRBJ2-7, with 11 nucleotides matching TRBD1. CDR1 and CDR2 from the germline V gene are ENHRY and SYGVKD. This CDR3 spans 15 amino acids. The CDR3 is CAISDRTGGSNEQYF. The CDR3 coding sequence is TGTGCCATCAGTGACAGGACAGGGGGCTCCAACGAGCAGTACTTC.

The chain combines TRBV11-2 with TRBJ2-3, with TRBD2 identical over 9 bases. The V segment lost 0 bases and the J segment 5 bases; nucleotides outside the gene matches: 6. Germline CDR1 is SGHAT and CDR2 is FQNNGV. The CDR3 has 16 residues. The CDR3 loop reads CASSLDGLAGRDTQYF. CDR3 DNA: TGTGCCAGCAGCTTAGATGGCCTAGCGGGACGAGATACGCAGTATTTT.

The chain is built from TRBV7-3 and TRBJ2-5; 7 bases align to TRBD1. CDR1 and CDR2 (germline): SGHTA, FQGTGA. V shed 0 bases, J shed 5 bases, and the junction held 6 bases outside the gene matches. The CDR3 extends over 15 amino acids. In DNA form, the CDR3 reads TGTGCCAGCAGCTTAACAGGACAGGACGGGGAGACCCAGTACTTC. Its translation is CASSLTGQDGETQYF.

The rearrangement joins TRBV7-9 to TRBJ2-3; 8 nucleotides align to TRBD1. J gave up 3 bases and V 4 bases, and 6 bases lay outside the gene matches. This CDR3 has 15 residues. Germline CDR1 SEHNR, CDR2 FQNEAQ (reference sequence). The CDR3 reads CASSSDRGRTDTQYF. Here the CDR3 DNA reads TGTGCCAGCAGCTCAGACAGGGGTAGGACAGATACGCAGTATTTT.

The rearrangement joins TRBV28 to TRBJ2-3, with a weak D call TRBD1 (5 bases). The germline V and J ends were trimmed by 6 bases and 0 bases, with 16 bases remaining between them. The CDR3 is made up of 16 amino acids. Germline V CDR1 and CDR2: MDHEN, SYDVKM. CDR3 loop: CASSQTATFSTDTQYF. CDR3 DNA sequence: TGTGCCAGCAGCCAGACAGCGACGTTTAGCACAGATACGCAGTATTTT.

This clone was observed once. The chain is built from TRBV18 and TRBJ1-2; 11 bases map to TRBD1. J gave up 4 bases and V 3 bases, and 4 bases lay outside the gene matches. Germline CDR1 is KGHSH and CDR2 is LQKENI. The CDR3 has 15 residues. CDR3 bases: TGTGCCAGCTCACCCGGGACAGGGGGTTCCTATGGCTACACCTTC. It codes for CASSPGTGGSYGYTF.

The V call is TRBV9, the J call TRBJ2-3; 8 nucleotides line up with TRBD1. The CDR3 is 17 amino acids. J was trimmed by 0 bases and V by 0 bases; bases with no gene match: 6. Germline V gives CDR1 SGDLS, CDR2 YYNGEE. CDR3 nucleotide sequence: TGTGCCAGCAGCGTAGGTCTTGGACAGGGTAGCACAGATACGCAGTATTTT. Its protein product is CASSVGLGQGSTDTQYF.

V gene TRBV11-2 combines with J gene TRBJ2-1; no firm D call. Per germline, CDR1 SGHAT and CDR2 FQNNGV. The CDR3 loop spans 13 amino acids. V lost 1 base, J lost 9 bases, and 10 bases lay in between. CDR3 region: CASSLGTAGEQFF. The CDR3 nucleotides read TGTGCCAGCAGCTTAGGGACGGCCGGTGAGCAGTTCTTC.

A single count supports this clone. The V and J genes are TRBV5-1 and TRBJ2-5; D may be TRBD1 or TRBD2 (6 bases each). Trimming removed 4 bases from V and 4 bases from J, with 20 bases in between. In germline, CDR1 is SGHRS, CDR2 YFSETQ. The length of the CDR3 is 16 residues. CDR3 nucleotide sequence: TGCGCCAGCAGCCTAGGGGGGCCCGAAAGGGGAGAGACCCAGTACTTC. Its translation: CASSLGGPERGETQYF.

This chain connects TRBV18 to TRBJ2-3; TRBD1 is a possible D gene (6 bases). Germline V lookup: CDR1 KGHSH, CDR2 LQKENI. CDR3 size: 14 residues. With 6 bases removed from V and 0 bases from J, the gap between germline ends came to 10 bases. In DNA, the CDR3 is TGTGCCAGCTCGCTCGGACAGAGCACAGATACGCAGTATTTT. This gives the protein CASSLGQSTDTQYF.

The chain recombines TRBV11-2 with TRBJ2-7; D is uncertain. Trimming removed 5 bases from V and 2 bases from J, with 13 bases in between. This CDR3 is 14 amino acids long. From germline, CDR1 is SGHAT and CDR2 FQNNGV. The CDR3 loop reads CASSPGGGTYEQYF. The CDR3 bases are TGTGCCAGCAGCCCCGGCGGCGGTACCTACGAGCAGTACTTC. Drawing the rest from reference TRBV11-2 and TRBJ2-7, the complete variable domain is EAGVAQSPRYKIIEKRQSVAFWCNPISGHATLYWYQQILGQGPKLLIQFQNNGVVDDSQLPKDRFSAERLKGVDSTLKIQPAKLEDSAVYLCASSPGGGTYEQYFGPGTRLTVT.

A few counts support this clone. The V and J genes are TRBV7-3 and TRBJ2-2; 14 nucleotides agree with TRBD2. Per germline, CDR1 SGHTA and CDR2 FQGTGA. V lost 2 bases and J lost 0; bases outside the gene matches: 5. The CDR3 loop spans 19 amino acids. The CDR3: CASSLFGLAGGSNTGELFF. The CDR3 coding sequence is TGTGCCAGCAGCTTATTTGGACTAGCGGGAGGCTCGAACACCGGGGAGCTGTTTTTT. The full variable domain, completed using reference TRBV7-3 and TRBJ2-2, is GAGVSQTPSNKVTEKGKYVELRCDPISGHTALYWYRQSLGQGPEFLIYFQGTGAADDSGLPNDRFFAVRPEGSVSTLKIQRTERGDSAVYLCASSLFGLAGGSNTGELFFGEGSRLTVL.

V is TRBV28 and J is TRBJ2-7; D unresolved. Trimming removed 6 bases at V and 2 bases at J, with 11 bases between. The CDR3 totals 13 residues. Looked up from germline, CDR1 is MDHEN and CDR2 is SYDVKM. CDR3 loop: CASRPNSPYEQYF. Written as DNA, the CDR3 is TGTGCCAGCAGACCGAACAGCCCCTACGAGCAGTACTTC.

The chain carries TRBV7-2 and TRBJ2-1; TRBD2 agrees at 9 bases. With V trimmed by 4 bases and J by 5 bases, 15 bases remained unmatched. The CDR3 sequence is 18 residues long. CDR1 and CDR2 from the germline V gene are SGHTA and FQGNSA. The CDR3 nucleotides read TGTGCCAGCAGCTGGCGGGACAAGAGCGGGAGGCTCAACAATGAGCAGTTCTTC. The encoded protein is CASSWRDKSGRLNNEQFF.

The V gene is TRBV11-2, the J gene TRBJ2-5, with D possibly being TRBD1 (5 bases). The ends were cut back, 4 bases at V and 5 bases at J, with 14 bases in the middle. Germline CDR1 SGHAT, CDR2 FQNNGV. The CDR3 covers 14 residues. The CDR3 loop is CASSSQGPAETQYF. For the CDR3, the DNA is TGTGCCAGCAGCTCTCAGGGCCCGGCGGAGACCCAGTACTTC.

The chain uses TRBV28 and TRBJ2-1; the match to TRBD2 covers 16 bases. V trimming: 4 bases; J trimming: 2 bases; junction bases outside the gene matches: 2. The CDR3 has 17 amino acids. In germline, CDR1 is MDHEN, CDR2 SYDVKM. The CDR3 sequence is CASSSGTSGRAYNEQFF. CDR3 nucleotides: TGTGCCAGCAGTTCCGGGACTAGCGGGAGGGCCTACAATGAGCAGTTCTTC.

V usage is TRBV5-5 and J usage is TRBJ2-6; perhaps D is TRBD1 or TRBD2 (5 bases each). CDR1 and CDR2 (germline): SGHKS, YYEKEE (reference sequence). The V end was cut by 0 bases, the J end by 0 bases, with 7 bases between. The CDR3 runs to 16 residues. The CDR3: CASSLDGGSGANVLTF. The CDR3 DNA follows: TGTGCCAGCAGCTTGGATGGGGGCTCTGGGGCCAACGTCCTGACTTTC. The full variable domain, in which reference TRBV5-5 and TRBJ2-6 provide the parts outside the CDR3, is DAGVTQSPTHLIKTRGQQVTLRCSPISGHKSVSWYQQVLGQGPQFIFQYYEKEERGRGNFPDRFSARQFPNYSSELNVNALLLGDSALYLCASSLDGGSGANVLTFGAGSRLTVL.

V and J are TRBV5-1 and TRBJ2-3; D is undetermined. Trimming left V 3 bases short and J 1 base short, with 12 bases between. The CDR3 totals 15 residues. Germline CDR1 is SGHRS and CDR2 is YFSETQ. CDR3 nucleotide sequence: TGCGCCAGCAGCTCCTCCGGTCCACGCACAGATACGCAGTATTTT. Encoded protein: CASSSSGPRTDTQYF.

In this sample, this clone turned up once. The genes are TRBV5-4 and TRBJ2-2, with 10 bases identical to TRBD2. The V and J ends lost 1 base and 3 bases, in that order; junction bases with no gene match: 0. Germline assignment: CDR1 SGHNT and CDR2 YYREEE (reference sequence). This CDR3 is built from 15 residues. The CDR3 sequence is CASSLLAGDTGELFF. CDR3 coding DNA: TGTGCCAGCAGCTTGCTAGCGGGGGACACCGGGGAGCTGTTTTTT.

The rearrangement uses TRBV6-5 and TRBJ2-2; D remains ambiguous. Trimming shortened V by 2 bases and J by 5 bases, and 9 bases separated the two germline ends. The germline V gene encodes CDR1 MNHEY and CDR2 SVGAGI. The length of the CDR3 is 14 residues. The CDR3 region is CASSYRVGTGELFF. Written as DNA, the CDR3 is TGTGCCAGCAGTTACAGGGTTGGAACCGGGGAGCTGTTTTTT.

CDR3 residues: CASRTRNEQYF. The CDR3 bases are TGTGCCAGCAGGACGAGGAACGAGCAGTACTTC. The chain couples TRBV6-6 to TRBJ2-7; unclear D gene. V lost 6 bases, J lost 5 bases, and 8 bases lay in between. This CDR3 is 11 amino acids long. CDR1 and CDR2 from the germline V gene are MNHNY and SVGAGI (reference sequence).

The chain is built from TRBV5-1 and TRBJ2-7; no clear D gene. Germline assignment: CDR1 SGHRS and CDR2 YFSETQ. This CDR3 is 14 amino acids long. Between the trimmed V and J ends, which lost 0 bases and 7 bases, there was a span of 14 bases. CDR3 nucleotide sequence: TGCGCCAGCAGCTTGGCCAATGTTAGAGAAGAGCAGTACTTC. It encodes CASSLANVREEQYF.

This clone was seen only once. The chain employs TRBV28 and TRBJ2-1, with TRBD2 matching over 13 bases. The CDR3 covers 16 residues. V dropped 6 bases and J dropped 9; count of bases not matched to a gene: 11. Germline-derived CDR1 and CDR2 are MDHEN and SYDVKM. The CDR3 reads CASSPGGLAGASEQFF. CDR3 bases: TGTGCCAGCAGCCCAGGAGGACTAGCGGGAGCTAGTGAGCAGTTCTTC.

The chain links TRBV9 to TRBJ2-1, with D possibly being TRBD1 (6 bases). Germline lookup yields CDR1 SGDLS and CDR2 YYNGEE. The CDR3 length is 15 residues. Trimming took 4 bases from V and 4 from J, leaving 15 bases between them. The CDR3 region is CASSIRDTGYNEQFF. DNA for the CDR3: TGTGCCAGCAGCATACGGGACACGGGTTACAATGAGCAGTTCTTC.

This chain uses TRBV10-3 with TRBJ2-3; D uncertain. The CDR3 length is 15 residues. Deletions cut 4 bases from V and 2 bases from J, with 13 bases between. The germline V gene encodes CDR1 ENHRY and CDR2 SYGVKD. CDR3 bases: TGTGCCATCAGTGCCCCCCACGGGCACACAGATACGCAGTATTTT. The encoded protein is CAISAPHGHTDTQYF.

A single count supports this clone. The genes are TRBV4-2 and TRBJ2-2; possible D gene TRBD2, 6 bases. Trimming stripped 0 bases from V and 2 bases from J, with 13 bases between. Germline CDR1 LGHNA, CDR2 YNFKEQ. The CDR3 spans 17 residues. CDR3 nucleotides: TGTGCCAGCAGCCAAGACCCCCTGGGACTCAACACCGGGGAGCTGTTTTTT. This sequence encodes CASSQDPLGLNTGELFF.

The genes are TRBV10-3 and TRBJ2-7; 10 nucleotides agree with TRBD2. V shed 6 bases and J 0 bases; nucleotides not matched to a gene: 5. CDR1 is ENHRY, CDR2 SYGVKD, per germline. The CDR3 is 15 amino acids. CDR3 sequence: CAISDSGGSSYEQYF. The DNA for the CDR3 is TGTGCCATCAGCGATAGCGGGGGGAGCTCCTACGAGCAGTACTTC.

The rearrangement uses TRBV5-1 and TRBJ2-1; 10 bases align to TRBD1. Unmatched junction bases numbered 2, after V lost 0 bases and J lost 8 bases. The CDR3 consists of 14 residues. Germline CDR1 and CDR2: SGHRS and YFSETQ. CDR3 sequence reads: CASSLGQGADEQFF. As DNA, the CDR3 is TGCGCCAGCAGCTTGGGACAGGGGGCAGATGAGCAGTTCTTC.

This clone was seen only a few times. The chain employs TRBV4-3 and TRBJ2-7; 7 bases are shared with TRBD1. Germline V gene lookup returns CDR1 LGHNA and CDR2 YSLEER. This CDR3 is built from 19 residues. The junction had 17 bases not matched to a gene; V was cut back by 0 bases and J by 3 bases. This chain's CDR3 is CASSQEFSGGDRPRYEQYF. CDR3 nucleotide sequence: TGCGCCAGCAGCCAAGAATTCTCGGGTGGGGACAGACCGCGCTACGAGCAGTACTTC.

The chain employs TRBV7-9 and TRBJ2-1; 11 bases line up with TRBD2. V lost 1 base to trimming and J lost 8 bases; unmatched junction nucleotides: 4. CDR1 SEHNR and CDR2 FQNEAQ come from the germline V gene (reference sequence). The CDR3 is 15 amino acids. Here the CDR3 reads CASSLGLAGMYEQFF. CDR3 nucleotides: TGTGCCAGCAGCTTAGGACTAGCGGGAATGTATGAGCAGTTCTTC.

The chain uses TRBV27 and TRBJ2-1; TRBD1 matches at 12 bases. V lost 6 bases to trimming and J lost 0 bases; unmatched junction nucleotides: 24. This CDR3 region has 23 residues. CDR1 and CDR2 from the germline V gene are MNHEY and SMNVEV (reference sequence). CDR3 bases: TGTGCCAGCAGCCCAGGCCGGGACAGGGGGCGAGGGGGGGCGGAAAGCTCCTACAATGAGCAGTTCTTC. This encodes CASSPGRDRGRGGAESSYNEQFF.